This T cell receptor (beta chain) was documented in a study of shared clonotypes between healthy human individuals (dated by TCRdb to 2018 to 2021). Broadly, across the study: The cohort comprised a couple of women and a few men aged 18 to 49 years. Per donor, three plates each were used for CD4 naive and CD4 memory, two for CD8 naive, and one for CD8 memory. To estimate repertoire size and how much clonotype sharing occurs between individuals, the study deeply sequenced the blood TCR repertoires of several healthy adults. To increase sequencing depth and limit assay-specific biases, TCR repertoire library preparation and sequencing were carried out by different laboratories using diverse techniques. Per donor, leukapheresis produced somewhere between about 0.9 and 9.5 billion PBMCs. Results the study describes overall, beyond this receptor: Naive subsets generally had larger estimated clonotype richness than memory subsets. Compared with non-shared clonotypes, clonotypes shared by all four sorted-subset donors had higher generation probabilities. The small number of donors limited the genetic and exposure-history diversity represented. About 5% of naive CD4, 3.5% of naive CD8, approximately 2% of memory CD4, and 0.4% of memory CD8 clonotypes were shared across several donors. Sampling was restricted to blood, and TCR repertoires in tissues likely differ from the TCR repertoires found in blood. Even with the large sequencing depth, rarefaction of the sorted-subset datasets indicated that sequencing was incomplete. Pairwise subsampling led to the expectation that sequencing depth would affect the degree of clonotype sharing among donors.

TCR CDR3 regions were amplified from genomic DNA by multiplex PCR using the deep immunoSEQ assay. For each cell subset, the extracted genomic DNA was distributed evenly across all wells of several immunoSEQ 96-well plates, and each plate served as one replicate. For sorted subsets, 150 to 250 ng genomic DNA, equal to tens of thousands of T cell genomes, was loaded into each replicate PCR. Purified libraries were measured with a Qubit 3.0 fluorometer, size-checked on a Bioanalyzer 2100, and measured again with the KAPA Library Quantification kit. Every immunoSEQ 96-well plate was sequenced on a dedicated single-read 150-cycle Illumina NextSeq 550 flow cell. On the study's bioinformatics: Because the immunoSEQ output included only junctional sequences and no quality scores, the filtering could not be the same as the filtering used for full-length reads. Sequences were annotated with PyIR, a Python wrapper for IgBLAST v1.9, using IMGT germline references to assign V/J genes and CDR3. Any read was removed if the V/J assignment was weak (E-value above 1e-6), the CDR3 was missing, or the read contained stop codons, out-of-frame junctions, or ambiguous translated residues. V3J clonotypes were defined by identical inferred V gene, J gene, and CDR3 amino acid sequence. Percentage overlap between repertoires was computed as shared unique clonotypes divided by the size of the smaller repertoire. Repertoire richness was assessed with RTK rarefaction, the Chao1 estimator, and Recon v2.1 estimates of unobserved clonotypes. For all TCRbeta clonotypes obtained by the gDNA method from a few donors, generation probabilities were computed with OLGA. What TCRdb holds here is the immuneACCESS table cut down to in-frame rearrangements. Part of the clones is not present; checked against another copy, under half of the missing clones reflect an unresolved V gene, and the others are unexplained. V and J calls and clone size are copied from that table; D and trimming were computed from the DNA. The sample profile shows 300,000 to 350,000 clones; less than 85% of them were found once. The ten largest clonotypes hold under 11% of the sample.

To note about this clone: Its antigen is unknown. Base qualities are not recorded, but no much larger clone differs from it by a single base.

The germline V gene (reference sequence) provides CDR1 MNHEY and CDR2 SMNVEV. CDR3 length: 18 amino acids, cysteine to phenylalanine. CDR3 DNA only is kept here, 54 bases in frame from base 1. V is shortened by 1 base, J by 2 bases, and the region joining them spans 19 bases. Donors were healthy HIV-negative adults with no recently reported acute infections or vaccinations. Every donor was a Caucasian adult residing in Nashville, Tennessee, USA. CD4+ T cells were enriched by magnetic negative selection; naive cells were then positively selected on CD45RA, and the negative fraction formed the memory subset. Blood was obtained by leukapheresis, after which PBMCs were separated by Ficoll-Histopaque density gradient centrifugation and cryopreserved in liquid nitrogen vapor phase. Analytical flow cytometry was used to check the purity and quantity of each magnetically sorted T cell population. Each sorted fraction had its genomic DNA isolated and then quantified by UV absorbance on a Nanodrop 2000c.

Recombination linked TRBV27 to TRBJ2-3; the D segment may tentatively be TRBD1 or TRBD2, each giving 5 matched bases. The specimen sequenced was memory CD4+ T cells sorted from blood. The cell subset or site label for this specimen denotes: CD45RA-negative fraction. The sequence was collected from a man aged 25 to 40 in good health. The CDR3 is CASSLLGTRMGVTDTQYF. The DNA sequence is TGTGCCAGCAGTTTATTGGGTACTAGAATGGGGGTCACAGATACGCAGTATTTT.